The 19 T cell receptor beta chains given below trace back to one sample, sequenced in a study of spatial heterogeneity in lung cancer. One entry per CDR3 protein results from TCRdb running MiXCR on the 5' RACE reads. The sample records 40,000 to 45,000 distinct CDR3 sequences, roughly 7% being singletons. Time point noted: sample taken at primary tumor resection. Whole RNA from tumor, nontumor lung or frozen PBMC was sequenced unsorted. The sequences come from PBMCs, collected at surgery. These receptors came from a female donor with early-stage non-small cell lung cancer.

This clonotype occurred many times. V gene TRBV29-1 combines with J gene TRBJ1-1; 9 bases match TRBD1. V trimming: 3 bases; J trimming: 0 bases; junction bases outside the gene matches: 8. Germline V gives CDR1 SQVTM, CDR2 ANQGSEA. CDR3 length: 16 amino acids. CDR3 nucleotides: TGCAGCGTTGAGAACAGGGGGCGCGGTTTGAACACTGAAGCTTTCTTT. Its translation: CSVENRGRGLNTEAFF. The whole variable domain, remainder taken from reference TRBV29-1 and TRBJ1-1, is SAVISQKPSRDICQRGTSLTIQCQVDSQVTMMFWYRQQPGQSLTLIATANQGSEATYESGFVIDKFPISRPNLTFSTLTVSNMSPEDSSIYLCSVENRGRGLNTEAFFGQGTRLTVV.

This clonotype was picked up a small number of times. This chain links TRBV7-9 with TRBJ1-6, with TRBD1 matching 10 bases. CDR1 is SEHNR and CDR2 is FQNEAQ in the germline V gene (reference sequence). The CDR3 runs 15 residues. Unmatched junction bases numbered 5, after V lost 4 bases and J lost 8 bases. The CDR3 spells CASSSTGTGDSPLHF. The CDR3 region has the DNA TGTGCCAGCAGCTCCACCGGGACAGGGGATTCACCCCTCCACTTT.

This clonotype was seen a single time. The gene calls are TRBV6-2 or TRBV6-3 and TRBJ1-6; D not certain. V gave up 7 bases and J gave up 6 bases, with 13 bases separating them. Per the germline V gene, CDR1 is MNHEY and CDR2 is SVGEGT. CDR3 length equals 14 residues. CDR3 DNA: TGTGCCAGCATTCGCGTGGGGTCTAATTCACCCCTCCACTTT. Translating it yields CASIRVGSNSPLHF.

This clonotype was detected many times. V usage is TRBV3-1 and J usage is TRBJ2-7; 8 nucleotides agree with TRBD2. Germline loops: CDR1 LGHDT, CDR2 YNNKEL (reference sequence). The CDR3 has 14 residues. The trim removed 7 bases at V and 6 bases at J, leaving 11 bases unmatched. CDR3 sequence reads: CASTGRGAVGEQYF. For the CDR3, the DNA is TGTGCCAGCACCGGGAGGGGGGCGGTGGGCGAGCAGTACTTC.

This clonotype was detected ten times or more. This sequence joins TRBV12-3 or TRBV12-4 and TRBJ2-7; unclear D gene. There are 14 residues in the CDR3. V was shortened by 6 bases and J by 3 bases, with 15 bases between the two germline ends. This CDR3 is CASSPGAALYEQYF. CDR3 bases: TGTGCCAGCAGCCCAGGTGCGGCTCTCTACGAGCAGTACTTC.

In its sample, this clonotype was seen many times. This chain uses TRBV20-1 with TRBJ1-5, with D possibly being TRBD1 (5 bases). The CDR3 has 13 amino acids. Germline values: CDR1 DFQATT, CDR2 SNEGSKA (reference sequence). Trimming shortened V by 2 bases and J by 2 bases, and 7 bases separated the two germline ends. The CDR3 is CSARRDRNQPQHF. CDR3 nucleotide sequence: TGCAGTGCTAGAAGGGACCGCAATCAGCCCCAGCATTTT.

The chain couples TRBV27 to TRBJ2-2; D tentatively reads TRBD1 or TRBD2 (5 bases each). Between the trimmed V and J ends, which lost 3 bases and 6 bases, there was a span of 14 bases. The CDR3 length is 15 residues. Germline V CDR1 and CDR2: MNHEY, SMNVEV (reference sequence). For the CDR3, the DNA is TGTGCCAGCAGTTTCGAGGGGCCGGCTTCCGGGGAGCTGTTTTTT. As protein: CASSFEGPASGELFF.

This clonotype was detected a few times. The chain combines TRBV6-1 with TRBJ2-5; 12 nucleotides line up with TRBD2. The germline V gene encodes CDR1 MNHNS and CDR2 SASEGT. CDR3 length: 13 residues. After removal of 11 bases from V and 4 bases from J, the junction contained 5 bases not matched to a gene. CDR3 sequence reads: CAGRLAGVETQYF. As DNA, the CDR3 is TGTGCCGGGAGACTAGCGGGGGTAGAGACCCAGTACTTC.

This clonotype was counted only a few times. The chain employs TRBV2 and TRBJ2-1, with D possibly TRBD2 on 6 matching bases. The CDR3 is 15 amino acids. The V end was cut by 8 bases, the J end by 0 bases, with 14 bases between. Germline V lookup: CDR1 SNHLY, CDR2 FYNNEI. CDR3: CASQFLGGSYNEQFF. As DNA, the CDR3 is TGTGCCAGCCAATTTTTGGGAGGCTCCTACAATGAGCAGTTCTTC.

This clonotype was counted many times. This chain joins TRBV24-1 and TRBJ2-5; 7 nucleotides match TRBD1. Germline assignment: CDR1 KGHDR and CDR2 SFDVKD. CDR3 size: 15 residues. V lost 3 bases, J lost 2 bases, and 5 bases stayed unmatched. The CDR3 DNA reads as TGTGCCACCAGTGATGTCCAGGGGGTACAAGAGACCCAGTACTTC. Protein: CATSDVQGVQETQYF.

Ten or more counts support this clonotype. The J gene is TRBJ1-6, the V gene TRBV20-1; tentative D call: TRBD1 (5 bases). This CDR3 is built from 12 residues. Germline values: CDR1 DFQATT, CDR2 SNEGSKA (reference sequence). This chain's CDR3 is CSLGGETSPLHF. CDR3 coding DNA: TGCAGCTTGGGGGGGGAAACATCACCCCTCCACTTT.

The rearrangement links TRBV6-5 to TRBJ2-7; D uncertain. Germline-derived CDR1 and CDR2 are MNHEY and SVGAGI. Trimming removed 7 bases at V and 2 bases at J, with 9 bases between. The CDR3 is 12 amino acids. This CDR3 reads CASKGSPYEQYF. The CDR3 bases are TGTGCCAGCAAAGGGTCTCCCTACGAGCAGTACTTC.

This clonotype showed up just a few times. This chain uses TRBV6-1 with TRBJ1-6; D call uncertain. Trimming took 2 bases from V and 6 from J, leaving 17 bases between them. Per the germline V gene, CDR1 is MNHNS and CDR2 is SASEGT. The CDR3 extends over 17 amino acids. The CDR3 bases are TGTGCCAGCAGTGAACCCCCCCGAGATTCTTCTAATTCACCCCTCCACTTT. Amino acid sequence: CASSEPPRDSSNSPLHF.

This clonotype was found many times. V gene TRBV25-1 combines with J gene TRBJ1-4; 11 nucleotides match TRBD1. The CDR3 consists of 15 residues. With 1 base clipped from V and 8 bases from J, the junction kept 3 bases outside the gene matches. Germline CDR1 and CDR2: MGHDK and SYGVNS. The CDR3 reads CASSESGTGGEKLFF. For the CDR3, the DNA is TGTGCCAGCAGTGAATCCGGGACAGGGGGAGAAAAACTGTTTTTT.

Ten or more counts support this clonotype. The chain carries TRBV27 and TRBJ2-7; 7 nucleotides align to TRBD1. This CDR3 is 13 amino acids long. From germline, CDR1 is MNHEY and CDR2 SMNVEV (reference sequence). The J segment lost 6 bases and the V segment lost 5 bases, leaving 7 bases of the junction unmatched. The CDR3 DNA follows: TGTGCCAGCAGTACAGGGGACACAAGCGAGCAGTACTTC. It specifies CASSTGDTSEQYF.

This clonotype was counted ten times or more. This rearrangement joins TRBV29-1 to TRBJ1-2; 8 bases map to TRBD1. CDR1 is SQVTM and CDR2 is ANQGSEA in the germline V gene. Trimming cost V 6 bases and J 0 bases; bases outside gene matches: 6. The CDR3 spans 14 residues. CDR3 sequence reads: CSVGTGEANYGYTF. CDR3 sequence (DNA): TGCAGCGTGGGGACAGGTGAAGCTAACTATGGCTACACCTTC.

This clonotype was found many times. This chain connects TRBV5-1 to TRBJ2-3; 12 bases match TRBD2. The J segment lost 2 bases and the V segment lost 2 bases, leaving 3 bases of the junction unmatched. The CDR3 loop spans 16 amino acids. CDR1 is SGHRS and CDR2 is YFSETQ in the germline V gene. The CDR3 DNA is TGCGCCAGCAGCTTTACTAGCGGGGGGATCACAGATACGCAGTATTTT. Its protein is CASSFTSGGITDTQYF.

The chain couples TRBV4-1 to TRBJ1-1; TRBD1 agrees at 8 bases. Germline V gene data show CDR1 as MGHRA and CDR2 as YSYEKL. CDR3 size: 19 residues. J was trimmed by 0 bases and V by 1 base; bases with no gene match: 13. Here the CDR3 reads CASSQVTPRQGLLNTEAFF. In nucleotides, the CDR3 is TGCGCCAGCAGCCAAGTTACCCCCCGACAGGGGCTATTGAACACTGAAGCTTTCTTT.

The chain combines TRBV18 with TRBJ1-1; D ambiguous. V was clipped by 3 bases and J by 1 base, with 12 bases between them. Per the germline V gene, CDR1 is KGHSH and CDR2 is LQKENI. The length of the CDR3 is 15 residues. The CDR3 DNA reads TGTGCCAGCTCACCCGCAACGGCATGGAACACTGAAGCTTTCTTT. Translating gives CASSPATAWNTEAFF. Full variable domain (rest looked up from reference TRBV18 and TRBJ1-1): NAGVMQNPRHLVRRRGQEARLRCSPMKGHSHVYWYRQLPEEGLKFMVYLQKENIIDESGMPKERFSAEFPKEGPSILRIQQVVRGDSAAYFCASSPATAWNTEAFFGQGTRLTVV.